Presented here are 19 T cell receptor beta chains from one specimen sequenced in a study of blood T cell repertoires in COVID-19. Method: immunoSEQ multiplex PCR; TCRdb's copy keeps in-frame clones and lacks some. The repertoire holds 100,000 to 150,000 clones, with around 89% as singletons. The sequenced sample was peripheral blood. Every receptor here comes from an older man with active COVID-19.

This chain joins TRBV30 and TRBJ1-2, with a possible D match to TRBD1 (5 bases). V was cut by 3 bases and J by 4 bases, with 15 bases left in between. The CDR3 is 14 residues long. CDR1 is GTSNPN and CDR2 is SVGIG in the germline V gene (reference sequence). The CDR3 spells CAWRGMGLLYGYTF. Written as DNA, the CDR3 is TGTGCCTGGAGGGGAATGGGGCTCCTCTATGGCTACACCTTC. The whole variable domain, remainder taken from reference TRBV30 and TRBJ1-2, is SQTIHQWPATLVQPVGSPLSLECTVEGTSNPNLYWYRQAAGRGLQLLFYSVGIGQISSEVPQNLSASRPQDRQFILSSKKLLLSDSGFYLCAWRGMGLLYGYTFGSGTRLTVV.

This clone came up once. The chain recombines TRBV7-9 with TRBJ1-1; a weak D match, TRBD1 (5 bases). The ends were cut back, 2 bases at V and 3 bases at J, with 10 bases in the middle. The CDR3 sequence is 14 residues long. Germline lookup yields CDR1 SEHNR and CDR2 FQNEAQ (reference sequence). The CDR3 nucleotides are TGTGCCAGCAGCTTATTCACGGGGGACACTGAAGCTTTCTTT. The encoded protein is CASSLFTGDTEAFF. Filled out from reference TRBV7-9 and TRBJ1-1, the complete variable domain reads DTGVSQNPRHKITKRGQNVTFRCDPISEHNRLYWYRQTLGQGPEFLTYFQNEAQLEKSRLLSDRFSAERPKGSFSTLEIQRTEQGDSAMYLCASSLFTGDTEAFFGQGTRLTVV.

The chain recombines TRBV19 with TRBJ2-7, with a tentative D call TRBD1 (6 bases). The CDR3 sequence is 14 residues long. Germline values: CDR1 LNHDA, CDR2 SQIVND (reference sequence). Trimming stripped 6 bases from V and 5 bases from J, with 17 bases between. The CDR3 here is CASSPRQVQDEQYF. CDR3 sequence (DNA): TGTGCCAGTAGCCCACGACAGGTACAGGACGAGCAGTACTTC.

The V gene is TRBV5-4, the J gene TRBJ2-7, with D possibly TRBD1 on 5 matching bases. V was shortened by 4 bases and J by 2 bases, with 10 bases between the two germline ends. The CDR3 loop spans 13 amino acids. Germline CDR1 and CDR2: SGHNT and YYREEE (reference sequence). CDR3 in DNA: TGTGCCAGCAGCACAGGAGCTACCTACGAGCAGTACTTC. Encoded protein: CASSTGATYEQYF.

This rearrangement joins TRBV2 to TRBJ2-3; 7 bases are a match to TRBD2. The CDR3 is 15 amino acids. Germline assignment: CDR1 SNHLY and CDR2 FYNNEI. V trimming: 6 bases; J trimming: 6 bases; junction bases outside the gene matches: 12. CDR3 amino acids: CASSRDYSGMDTQYF. The CDR3 DNA sequence: TGTGCCAGCAGCCGGGACTACTCTGGGATGGATACGCAGTATTTT.

The gene calls are TRBV18 and TRBJ2-2; 10 bases align to TRBD2. V shed 3 bases, J shed 0 bases, and the junction held 4 bases outside the gene matches. The CDR3 has 17 amino acids. Germline V CDR1 and CDR2: KGHSH, LQKENI. CDR3 in DNA: TGTGCCAGCTCACCCACACTAGCGGGACCGAACACCGGGGAGCTGTTTTTT. Protein sequence: CASSPTLAGPNTGELFF.

This chain joins TRBV30 and TRBJ1-2; D might be TRBD1 (5 bases). Germline CDR1 reads GTSNPN; CDR2 reads SVGIG (reference sequence). The CDR3 extends over 13 amino acids. Trimming stripped 4 bases from V and 2 bases from J, with 11 bases between. The CDR3 loop reads CAWKVGGNYGYTF. The CDR3 region has the DNA TGTGCCTGGAAGGTTGGGGGGAACTATGGCTACACCTTC.

V and J are TRBV4-1 and TRBJ1-2; D is perhaps TRBD1 (5 bases). Germline V CDR1 and CDR2: MGHRA, YSYEKL. Trimming stripped 0 bases from V and 8 bases from J, with 10 bases between. This CDR3 is 13 amino acids long. The CDR3 spells CASSQDGQGGYTF. The DNA of the CDR3 is TGCGCCAGCAGCCAAGATGGCCAGGGCGGCTACACCTTC.

The rearrangement uses TRBV5-1 and TRBJ2-2; possibly TRBD1 for D (8 bases). This CDR3 has 16 residues. Germline CDR1 and CDR2: SGHRS and YFSETQ. Trimming took off 4 bases at V and 5 bases at J, with 18 bases between the two ends. CDR3 in amino acids: CASSQGQGLRTGELFF. For the CDR3, the DNA is TGCGCCAGCAGCCAAGGACAGGGACTACGGACCGGGGAGCTGTTTTTT. Together with reference TRBV5-1 and TRBJ2-2, the CDR3 gives the full variable domain: KAGVTQTPRYLIKTRGQQVTLSCSPISGHRSVSWYQQTPGQGLQFLFEYFSETQRNKGNFPGRFSGRQFSNSRSEMNVSTLELGDSALYLCASSQGQGLRTGELFFGEGSRLTVL.

This rearrangement joins TRBV6-6 to TRBJ1-1; 8 nucleotides align to TRBD1. CDR3 length: 14 residues. The germline gives CDR1 MNHNY, CDR2 SVGAGI (reference sequence). After removal of 5 bases from V and 6 bases from J, the junction contained 8 bases not matched to a gene. The CDR3 DNA reads as TGTGCCAGCAGTCCGCATCAGGGGGCGGCTGAAGCTTTCTTT. Amino acid sequence: CASSPHQGAAEAFF.

This chain uses TRBV19 with TRBJ2-4; D may be TRBD2 (6 bases). The CDR3 has 19 amino acids. V lost 2 bases and J 5 bases, leaving 25 bases between the germline ends. Germline V CDR1 and CDR2: LNHDA, SQIVND (reference sequence). In nucleotides, the CDR3 is TGTGCCAGTAGTATAAGAATGGTATCGGGAGTGGGTCAAGAAAACATTCAGTACTTC. Amino acid sequence: CASSIRMVSGVGQENIQYF.

The rearrangement joins TRBV5-1 to TRBJ2-1; the match to TRBD2 covers 7 bases. J was trimmed by 8 bases and V by 5 bases; bases with no gene match: 10. The CDR3 extends over 14 amino acids. The germline V gene has CDR1 SGHRS and CDR2 YFSETQ. The CDR3 coding sequence is TGCGCCAGCAGGAGGGAGGGCGGGAGCGATGAGCAGTTCTTC. It codes for CASRREGGSDEQFF.

This clone occurred once. The V and J genes are TRBV19 and TRBJ1-5; D is ambiguous. This CDR3 has 16 residues. Germline V lookup: CDR1 LNHDA, CDR2 SQIVND (reference sequence). With 5 bases removed from V and 0 bases from J, the gap between germline ends came to 14 bases. CDR3 coding DNA: TGTGCCAGTAGTTTCCCAGCGGGCTCTAGCAATCAGCCCCAGCATTTT. This encodes CASSFPAGSSNQPQHF.

The chain recombines TRBV28 with TRBJ1-6; D unresolved. Germline lookup yields CDR1 MDHEN and CDR2 SYDVKM. V shed 2 bases and J shed 0 bases, with 8 bases lying between them. The CDR3 is 16 amino acids. Written as DNA, the CDR3 is TGTGCCAGCAGTTTAGGGAGGAGCTCCTATAATTCACCCCTCCACTTT. Translation gives CASSLGRSSYNSPLHF.

This clone was seen more than once but under ten times. J is TRBJ2-4 and V is TRBV27; 12 bases map to TRBD2. Losses at the gene ends were 2 bases for V and 9 bases for J; bases not matched to a gene: 2. CDR3 length equals 14 residues. Germline values: CDR1 MNHEY, CDR2 SMNVEV (reference sequence). CDR3 loop: CASSLLAGGGIQYF. The CDR3 DNA reads as TGTGCCAGCAGTTTACTAGCGGGAGGGGGCATTCAGTACTTC.

The chain carries TRBV30 and TRBJ2-1; 8 positions match TRBD1. This CDR3 comprises 14 residues. The germline gives CDR1 GTSNPN, CDR2 SVGIG (reference sequence). After removal of 3 bases from V and 4 bases from J, the junction contained 5 bases not matched to a gene. CDR3: CAWSETGVYNEQFF. The CDR3 DNA reads TGTGCCTGGAGCGAGACAGGGGTATACAATGAGCAGTTCTTC.

The rearrangement uses TRBV6-4 and TRBJ2-1; D gene ambiguous. The V gene's germline CDR1 is MRHNA and CDR2 SNTAGT. This CDR3 spans 15 amino acids. V lost 4 bases to trimming and J lost 0 bases, with 10 bases between them. CDR3 residues: CASSVEISSYNEQFF. CDR3 nucleotides: TGTGCCAGCAGTGTTGAAATCAGCTCCTACAATGAGCAGTTCTTC.

The chain joins TRBV7-7 to TRBJ2-1; weak D call: TRBD2 (6 bases). CDR3 length: 12 residues. Germline values: CDR1 SSHAT, CDR2 FNYEAQ (reference sequence). With 4 bases removed from V and 7 bases from J, the gap between germline ends came to 8 bases. CDR3 DNA: TGTGCCAGCAGCTCTGGGGGGAATGAGCAGTTCTTC. Its translation: CASSSGGNEQFF.

The CDR3 loop reads CAWSGISRETQYF. The CDR3 nucleotides read TGTGCCTGGAGTGGAATATCTCGGGAGACCCAGTACTTC. The chain couples TRBV30 to TRBJ2-5; no clear D gene. There are 13 residues in the CDR3. Germline loops: CDR1 GTSNPN, CDR2 SVGIG (reference sequence). V dropped 1 base and J dropped 5 bases, with 11 bases sitting between them.